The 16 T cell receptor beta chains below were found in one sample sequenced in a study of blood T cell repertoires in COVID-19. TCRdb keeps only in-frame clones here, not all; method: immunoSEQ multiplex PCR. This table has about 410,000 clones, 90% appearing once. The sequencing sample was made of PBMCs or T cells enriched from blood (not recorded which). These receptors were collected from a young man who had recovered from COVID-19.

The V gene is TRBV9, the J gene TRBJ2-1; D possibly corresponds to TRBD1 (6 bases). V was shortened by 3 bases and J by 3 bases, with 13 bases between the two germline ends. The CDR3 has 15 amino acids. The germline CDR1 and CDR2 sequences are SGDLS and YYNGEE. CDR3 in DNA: TGTGCCAGCAGCGCTCCCGGGACATACTACAATGAGCAGTTCTTC. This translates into CASSAPGTYYNEQFF.

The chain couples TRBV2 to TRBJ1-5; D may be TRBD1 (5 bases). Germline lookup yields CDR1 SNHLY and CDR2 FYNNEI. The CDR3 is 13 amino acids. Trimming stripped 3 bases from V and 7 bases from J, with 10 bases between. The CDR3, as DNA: TGTGCCAGCAGTGAGGCGGGGGACCAGCCCCAGCATTTT. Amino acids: CASSEAGDQPQHF.

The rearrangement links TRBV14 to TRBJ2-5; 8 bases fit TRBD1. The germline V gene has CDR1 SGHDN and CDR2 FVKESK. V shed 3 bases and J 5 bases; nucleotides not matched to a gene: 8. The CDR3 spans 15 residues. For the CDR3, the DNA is TGTGCCAGCAGCCAGCAGACAGGGGAGTGGGAGACCCAGTACTTC. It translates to CASSQQTGEWETQYF.

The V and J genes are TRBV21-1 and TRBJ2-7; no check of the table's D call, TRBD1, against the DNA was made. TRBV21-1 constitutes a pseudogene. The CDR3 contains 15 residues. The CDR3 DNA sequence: TGTGCCAGCAGCCCTCCGGGACAGGGGTACTACGAGCAGTACTTC. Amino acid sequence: CASSPPGQGYYEQYF.

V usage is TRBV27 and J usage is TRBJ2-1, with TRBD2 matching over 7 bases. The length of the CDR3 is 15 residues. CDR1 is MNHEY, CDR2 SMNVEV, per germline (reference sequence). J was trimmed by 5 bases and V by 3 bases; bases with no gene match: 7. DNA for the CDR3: TGTGCCAGCAGTTTCAGCGGGATCACCCACAATGAGCAGTTCTTC. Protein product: CASSFSGITHNEQFF.

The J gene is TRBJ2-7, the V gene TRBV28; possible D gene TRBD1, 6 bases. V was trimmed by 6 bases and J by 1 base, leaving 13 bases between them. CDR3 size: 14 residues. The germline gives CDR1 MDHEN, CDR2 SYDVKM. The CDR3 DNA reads TGTGCCAGCAGAAGAGGCAGGGGATCCTACGAGCAGTACTTC. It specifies CASRRGRGSYEQYF.

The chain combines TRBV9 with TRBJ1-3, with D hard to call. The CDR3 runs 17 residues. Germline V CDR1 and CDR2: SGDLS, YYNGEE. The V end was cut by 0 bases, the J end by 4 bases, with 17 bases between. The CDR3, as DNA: TGTGCCAGCAGCGTAGAGGGTGGGTGGGGAGTCGGAAACACCATATATTTT. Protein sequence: CASSVEGGWGVGNTIYF. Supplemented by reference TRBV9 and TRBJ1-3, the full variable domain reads DSGVTQTPKHLITATGQRVTLRCSPRSGDLSVYWYQQSLDQGLQFLIQYYNGEERAKGNILERFSAQQFPDLHSELNLSSLELGDSALYFCASSVEGGWGVGNTIYFGEGSWLTVV.

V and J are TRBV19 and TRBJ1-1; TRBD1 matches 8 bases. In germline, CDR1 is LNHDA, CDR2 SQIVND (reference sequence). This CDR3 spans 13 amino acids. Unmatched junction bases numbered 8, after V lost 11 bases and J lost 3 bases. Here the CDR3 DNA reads TGTGCCGCTAGGGCGGACAGGGACACTGAAGCTTTCTTT. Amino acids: CAARADRDTEAFF. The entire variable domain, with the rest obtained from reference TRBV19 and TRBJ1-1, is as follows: DGGITQSPKYLFRKEGQNVTLSCEQNLNHDAMYWYRQDPGQGLRLIYYSQIVNDFQKGDIAEGYSVSREKKESFPLTVTSAQKNPTAFYLCAARADRDTEAFFGQGTRLTVV.

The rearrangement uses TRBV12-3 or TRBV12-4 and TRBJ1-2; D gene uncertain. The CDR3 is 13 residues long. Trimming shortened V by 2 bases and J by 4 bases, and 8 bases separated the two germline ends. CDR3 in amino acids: CASSLLQSYGYTF. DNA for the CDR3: TGTGCCAGCAGTTTACTACAGAGCTATGGCTACACCTTC.

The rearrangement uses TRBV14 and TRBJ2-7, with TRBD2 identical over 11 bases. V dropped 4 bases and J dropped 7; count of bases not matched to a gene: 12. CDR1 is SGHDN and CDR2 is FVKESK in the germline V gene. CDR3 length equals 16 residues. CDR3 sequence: CASSPNSGRASGEQYF. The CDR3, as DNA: TGTGCCAGCAGCCCCAATAGCGGGAGGGCCTCTGGGGAGCAGTACTTC.

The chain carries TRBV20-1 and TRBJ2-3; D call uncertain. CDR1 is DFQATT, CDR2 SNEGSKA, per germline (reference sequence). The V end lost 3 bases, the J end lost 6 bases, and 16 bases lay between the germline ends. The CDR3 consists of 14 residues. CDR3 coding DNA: TGCAGTGCTAGTGGATTTTTAGCTCACGATACGCAGTATTTT. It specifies CSASGFLAHDTQYF.

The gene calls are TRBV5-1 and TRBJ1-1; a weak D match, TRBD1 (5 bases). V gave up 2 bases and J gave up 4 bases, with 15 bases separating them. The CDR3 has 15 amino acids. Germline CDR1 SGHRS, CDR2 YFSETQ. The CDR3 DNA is TGCGCCAGCAGCTTAGATGGGGGGGTGACCACTGAAGCTTTCTTT. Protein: CASSLDGGVTTEAFF.

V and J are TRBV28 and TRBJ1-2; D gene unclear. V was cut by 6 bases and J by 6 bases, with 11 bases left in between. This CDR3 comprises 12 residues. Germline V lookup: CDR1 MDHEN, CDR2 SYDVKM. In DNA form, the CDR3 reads TGTGCCAGCAGGAGTTTGTCCGATGGCTACACCTTC. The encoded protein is CASRSLSDGYTF.

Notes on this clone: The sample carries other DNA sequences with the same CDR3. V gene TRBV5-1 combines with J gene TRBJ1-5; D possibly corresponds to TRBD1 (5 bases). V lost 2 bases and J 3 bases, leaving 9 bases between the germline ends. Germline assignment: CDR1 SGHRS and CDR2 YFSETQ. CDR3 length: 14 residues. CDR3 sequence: CASSLDSPNQPQHF. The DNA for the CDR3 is TGCGCCAGCAGCTTAGACAGCCCCAATCAGCCCCAGCATTTT.

The CDR3 is CASSATGLNTEAFF. CDR3 bases: TGTGCCAGCAGCGCGACAGGGTTGAACACTGAAGCTTTCTTT. The rearrangement uses TRBV14 and TRBJ1-1; 7 positions match TRBD1. Germline CDR1 and CDR2: SGHDN and FVKESK. V shed 5 bases and J 0 bases; nucleotides not matched to a gene: 3. The CDR3 totals 14 residues. The full variable domain, its missing parts supplied by reference TRBV14 and TRBJ1-1, is EAGVTQFPSHSVIEKGQTVTLRCDPISGHDNLYWYRRVMGKEIKFLLHFVKESKQDESGMPNNRFLAERTGGTYSTLKVQPAELEDSGVYFCASSATGLNTEAFFGQGTRLTVV.

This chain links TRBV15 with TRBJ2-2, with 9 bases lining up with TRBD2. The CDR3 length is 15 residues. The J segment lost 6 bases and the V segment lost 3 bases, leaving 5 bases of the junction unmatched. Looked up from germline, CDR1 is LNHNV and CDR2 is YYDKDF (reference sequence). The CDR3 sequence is CATSRGTSIAGELFF. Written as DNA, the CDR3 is TGTGCCACCAGCAGGGGGACTAGCATTGCCGGGGAGCTGTTTTTT.